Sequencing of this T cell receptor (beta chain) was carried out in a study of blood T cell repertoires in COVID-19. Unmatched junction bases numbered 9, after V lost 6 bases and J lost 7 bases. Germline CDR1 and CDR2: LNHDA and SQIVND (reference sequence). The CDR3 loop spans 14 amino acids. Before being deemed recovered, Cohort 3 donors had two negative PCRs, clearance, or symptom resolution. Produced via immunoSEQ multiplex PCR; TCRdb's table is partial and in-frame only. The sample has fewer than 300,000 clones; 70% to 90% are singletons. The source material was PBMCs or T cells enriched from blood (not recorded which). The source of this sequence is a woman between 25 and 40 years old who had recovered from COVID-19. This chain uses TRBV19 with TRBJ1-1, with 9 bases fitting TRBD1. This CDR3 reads CASRLSDRGFEAFF. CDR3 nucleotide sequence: TGTGCCAGTAGATTGTCGGACAGGGGTTTTGAAGCTTTCTTT.